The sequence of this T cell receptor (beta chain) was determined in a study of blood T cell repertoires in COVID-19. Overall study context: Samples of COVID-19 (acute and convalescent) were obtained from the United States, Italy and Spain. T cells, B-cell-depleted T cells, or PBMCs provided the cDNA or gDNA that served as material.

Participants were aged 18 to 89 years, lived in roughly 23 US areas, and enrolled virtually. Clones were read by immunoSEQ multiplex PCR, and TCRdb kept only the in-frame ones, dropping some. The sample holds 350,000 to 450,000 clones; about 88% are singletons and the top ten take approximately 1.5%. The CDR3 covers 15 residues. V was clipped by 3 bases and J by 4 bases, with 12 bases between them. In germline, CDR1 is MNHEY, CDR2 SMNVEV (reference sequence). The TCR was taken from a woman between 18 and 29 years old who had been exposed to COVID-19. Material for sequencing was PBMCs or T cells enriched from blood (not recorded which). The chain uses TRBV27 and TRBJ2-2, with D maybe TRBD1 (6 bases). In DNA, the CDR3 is TGTGCCAGCAGTTTGCTAGGGGGAATCACCGGGGAGCTGTTTTTT. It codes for CASSLLGGITGELFF.